This record covers a single T cell receptor (beta chain). Authors' analysis steps: The assay estimated nucleated cells by amplifying reference gene primers. Profiling relied on immunoSEQ multiplex PCR, and the TCRdb table lists in-frame clones only, not all of them. That table is the source of V, J and clone size, and D and trimming were worked out from the DNA. The sample has about 170,000 clones, 82% seen once. The sample originates from a study of blood T cell repertoires in COVID-19. Study details: Researchers got acute and convalescent COVID-19 samples from the United States, Italy and Spain. T cells, B-cell-depleted T cells, or PBMCs provided the cDNA or gDNA that served as material.

The CDR3 loop spans 17 amino acids. The germline gives CDR1 MNHEY, CDR2 SVGEGT. Trimming shortened V by 2 bases and J by 0 bases, and 17 bases separated the two germline ends. The source material was peripheral blood. The chain carries TRBV6-2 or TRBV6-3 and TRBJ2-7; D may be TRBD1 (6 bases). The receptor was isolated from a woman aged 70 to 79 with acute or convalescent COVID-19. CDR3 loop: CASSYQIGTSFSYEQYF. CDR3 coding DNA: TGTGCCAGCAGTTACCAGATCGGGACATCCTTCTCCTACGAGCAGTACTTC.